This T cell receptor beta chain was documented in a study of graft-versus-host responses after intestinal transplantation. V was cut by 1 base and J by 0 bases, with 7 bases left in between. Germline V gene data show CDR1 as SGHNT and CDR2 as YENEEA. This CDR3 contains 15 residues. Turning to this clone: The antigen is not known.

Produced via immunoSEQ multiplex PCR; TCRdb's table is partial and in-frame only. This sample has approximately 90,000 clones, with approximately 80% found just once. The chain is built from TRBV11-3 and TRBJ2-1, with D uncertain. The material sequenced was unstimulated CD4+ T cells sorted from spleen or lymph node cells, taken before intestinal transplant. The sequence derives from a human donor who received an intestinal transplant. CDR3: CASSLGRSSYNEQFF. The CDR3 DNA is TGTGCCAGCAGCTTAGGACGGAGCTCCTACAATGAGCAGTTCTTC.